The rows below give T cell receptor beta chains drawn from one sample of a study of blood T cell repertoires in COVID-19. The method was immunoSEQ multiplex PCR; TCRdb's version includes in-frame clones alone and lacks a portion of them. The profile shows more than 300,000 clones, 70% to 90% of them singletons. The sample consisted of peripheral blood. Receptors originate from a man aged 18-30 years who had recovered from COVID-19. The CDR3 runs from the conserved cysteine through the conserved F or W. Each record gives: V gene, D gene, J gene, clone size, CDR3 protein, CDR3 DNA. A D gene is named only where the DNA matches it firmly. Clone size is stated in some rows and not others, as once, few, many or a class when expanded.

v_gene: TRBV6-5
d_gene: .
j_gene: TRBJ2-7
abundance: once
CDR3aa: CASRDSQEYEQYF
CDR3nt: TGTGCCAGCAGGGACAGCCAAGAATACGAGCAGTACTTC

v_gene: TRBV5-1
d_gene: TRBD2
j_gene: TRBJ2-3
abundance: once
CDR3aa: CASSAPTSGRKDTQYF
CDR3nt: TGCGCCAGCAGCGCTCCGACTAGCGGGAGAAAAGATACGCAGTATTTT

v_gene: TRBV5-4
d_gene: TRBD1
j_gene: TRBJ1-2
abundance: .
CDR3aa: CASSFPGQGPSNYGYTF
CDR3nt: TGTGCCAGCAGCTTCCCGGGACAGGGTCCTTCTAACTATGGCTACACCTTC

v_gene: TRBV12-3/TRBV12-4
d_gene: TRBD2
j_gene: TRBJ2-1
abundance: .
CDR3aa: CASSGLARNEQFF
CDR3nt: TGTGCCAGCAGTGGACTAGCCCGCAATGAGCAGTTCTTC

v_gene: TRBV5-1
d_gene: TRBD2
j_gene: TRBJ2-7
abundance: .
CDR3aa: CASSFPSGGTNSYEQYF
CDR3nt: TGCGCCAGCAGCTTTCCCAGCGGGGGGACAAACTCCTACGAGCAGTACTTC

v_gene: TRBV5-1
d_gene: TRBD2
j_gene: TRBJ2-7
abundance: .
CDR3aa: CASSLAASGGAGYEQYF
CDR3nt: TGCGCCAGCAGCTTGGCGGCTAGCGGGGGGGCAGGCTACGAGCAGTACTTC

v_gene: TRBV18
d_gene: TRBD1
j_gene: TRBJ2-7
abundance: .
CDR3aa: CASSPFASQGESYEQYF
CDR3nt: TGTGCCAGCTCACCATTCGCGTCACAGGGGGAATCCTACGAGCAGTACTTC

v_gene: TRBV2
d_gene: TRBD2
j_gene: TRBJ2-1
abundance: .
CDR3aa: CASSEWASGGGDNEQFF
CDR3nt: TGTGCCAGCAGTGAATGGGCTAGCGGGGGGGGCGACAATGAGCAGTTCTTC

v_gene: TRBV3-1/TRBV3-2
d_gene: .
j_gene: TRBJ1-2
abundance: .
CDR3aa: CASSQGTGPYGYTF
CDR3nt: TGTGCCAGCAGCCAAGGAACAGGGCCCTATGGCTACACCTTC

v_gene: TRBV11-2
d_gene: TRBD1
j_gene: TRBJ1-4
abundance: .
CDR3aa: CASRQTGTNEKLFF
CDR3nt: TGTGCCAGCAGACAGACAGGGACTAATGAAAAACTGTTTTTT

v_gene: TRBV18
d_gene: TRBD2
j_gene: TRBJ2-3
abundance: .
CDR3aa: CASSPPAGGPAGDTQYF
CDR3nt: TGTGCCAGCTCACCACCGGCGGGAGGACCGGCGGGGGATACGCAGTATTTT

v_gene: TRBV10-3
d_gene: .
j_gene: TRBJ2-2
abundance: .
CDR3aa: CAISDVAGDTGELFF
CDR3nt: TGTGCCATCAGTGATGTGGCAGGGGACACCGGGGAGCTGTTTTTT

v_gene: TRBV6-2/TRBV6-3
d_gene: TRBD1
j_gene: TRBJ1-6
abundance: .
CDR3aa: CASSYPHPTGFDSPLHF
CDR3nt: TGTGCCAGCAGTTACCCCCATCCGACAGGGTTTGATTCACCCCTCCACTTT

v_gene: TRBV5-4
d_gene: .
j_gene: TRBJ1-2
abundance: .
CDR3aa: CASSPGGYGYTF
CDR3nt: TGTGCCAGCAGTCCCGGCGGATATGGCTACACCTTC

v_gene: TRBV7-9
d_gene: TRBD2
j_gene: TRBJ2-1
abundance: .
CDR3aa: CASSLELAGNYNEQFF
CDR3nt: TGTGCCAGCAGCTTAGAACTAGCGGGAAACTACAATGAGCAGTTCTTC

v_gene: TRBV4-1
d_gene: .
j_gene: TRBJ2-7
abundance: .
CDR3aa: CASSLISVGSSYEQYF
CDR3nt: TGCGCCAGCAGCCTTATTAGCGTTGGGAGCTCCTACGAGCAGTACTTC

v_gene: TRBV5-1
d_gene: .
j_gene: TRBJ2-7
abundance: .
CDR3aa: CASSLESGLSSEQYF
CDR3nt: TGCGCCAGCAGCTTGGAGTCCGGACTGAGCTCCGAGCAGTACTTC

v_gene: TRBV27
d_gene: .
j_gene: TRBJ2-2
abundance: .
CDR3aa: CASSLKGQGTGELFF
CDR3nt: TGTGCCAGCAGTTTAAAGGGCCAGGGGACCGGGGAGCTGTTTTTT

v_gene: TRBV6-1
d_gene: TRBD2
j_gene: TRBJ2-1
abundance: once
CDR3aa: CASSEVGTSGYNEQFF
CDR3nt: TGTGCCAGCAGTGAAGTGGGAACTAGCGGATACAATGAGCAGTTCTTC

v_gene: TRBV5-1
d_gene: TRBD2
j_gene: TRBJ2-5
abundance: .
CDR3aa: CASSLAGGLETQYF
CDR3nt: TGCGCCAGCAGCTTGGCGGGAGGGCTTGAGACCCAGTACTTC

v_gene: TRBV2
d_gene: TRBD1
j_gene: TRBJ1-2
abundance: .
CDR3aa: CASMSGGGWVGYTF
CDR3nt: TGTGCCAGCATGTCAGGGGGCGGTTGGGTTGGCTACACCTTC

v_gene: TRBV19
d_gene: TRBD1
j_gene: TRBJ1-2
abundance: .
CDR3aa: CASSSPPGTGVFYGYTF
CDR3nt: TGTGCCAGTAGTTCTCCCCCGGGGACAGGGGTTTTCTATGGCTACACCTTC

v_gene: TRBV4-1
d_gene: .
j_gene: TRBJ2-7
abundance: few
CDR3aa: CASSLDPIPYEQYF
CDR3nt: TGCGCCAGCAGCCTCGATCCTATCCCCTACGAGCAGTACTTC

v_gene: TRBV3-1/TRBV3-2
d_gene: .
j_gene: TRBJ2-7
abundance: .
CDR3aa: CASSQDIGATYEQYF
CDR3nt: TGTGCCAGCAGCCAAGATATAGGGGCCACCTACGAGCAGTACTTC

v_gene: TRBV5-1
d_gene: .
j_gene: TRBJ2-1
abundance: .
CDR3aa: CASSLGTRSFEQFF
CDR3nt: TGCGCCAGCAGCTTGGGGACTCGATCTTTTGAGCAGTTCTTC

v_gene: TRBV5-5
d_gene: .
j_gene: TRBJ2-7
abundance: .
CDR3aa: CASSSEGVYEQYF
CDR3nt: TGTGCCAGCAGCTCGGAGGGTGTCTACGAGCAGTACTTC

v_gene: TRBV5-8
d_gene: .
j_gene: TRBJ1-1
abundance: .
CDR3aa: CASSLSNQGNTEAFF
CDR3nt: TGTGCCAGCAGCTTGAGTAATCAGGGGAACACTGAAGCTTTCTTT

v_gene: TRBV18
d_gene: TRBD1
j_gene: TRBJ1-2
abundance: .
CDR3aa: CASSPPWDSFYGYTF
CDR3nt: TGTGCCAGCTCACCACCGTGGGACAGCTTCTATGGCTACACCTTC

v_gene: TRBV19
d_gene: .
j_gene: TRBJ1-2
abundance: .
CDR3aa: CAGRSFLLIRQPYGYTF
CDR3nt: TGTGCCGGGCGTTCTTTCCTCTTGATCAGACAGCCCTATGGCTACACCTTC